What follows describes a single TCR beta chain. This specimen belongs to a study of blood T cell repertoires in COVID-19. Study details: Sites in the United States, Italy and Spain provided acute and convalescent COVID-19 samples.

The CDR3 sequence is 13 residues long. Trimming cost V 6 bases and J 8 bases, with 13 bases left between them. Looked up from germline, CDR1 is MNHEY and CDR2 is SMNVEV (reference sequence). Source study methods: Amplification from reference gene primers served as the basis for estimated nucleated cell counts. Generated by immunoSEQ multiplex PCR, the TCRdb table keeps only in-frame clones and is missing some. V and J calls and clone size follow that table, whereas D and trimming were derived from the DNA. The repertoire holds more than 95,000 clones, around 86% seen once, with 10% to 15% in the top ten.

This clonotype originated in a man between 60 and 70 years old with acute or convalescent COVID-19. Sequencing input: peripheral blood. The rearrangement uses TRBV27 and TRBJ1-4; unclear D gene. The CDR3 spells CASSPAGQEKLFF. In nucleotides, the CDR3 is TGTGCCAGCAGCCCGGCGGGTCAAGAAAAACTGTTTTTT.